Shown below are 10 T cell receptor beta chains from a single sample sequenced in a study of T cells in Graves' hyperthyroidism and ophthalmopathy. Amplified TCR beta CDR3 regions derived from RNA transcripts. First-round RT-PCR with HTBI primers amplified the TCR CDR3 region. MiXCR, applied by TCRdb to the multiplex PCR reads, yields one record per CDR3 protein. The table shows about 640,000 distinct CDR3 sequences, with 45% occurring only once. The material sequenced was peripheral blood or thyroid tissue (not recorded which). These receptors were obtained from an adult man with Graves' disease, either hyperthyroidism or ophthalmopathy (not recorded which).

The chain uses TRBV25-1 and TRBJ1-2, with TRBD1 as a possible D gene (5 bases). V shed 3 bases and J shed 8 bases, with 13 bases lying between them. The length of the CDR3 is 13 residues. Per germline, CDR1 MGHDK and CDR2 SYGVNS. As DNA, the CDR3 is TGTGCCAGCAGTGAGGGGAGGGGTGGAGGCTACACCTTC. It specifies CASSEGRGGGYTF.

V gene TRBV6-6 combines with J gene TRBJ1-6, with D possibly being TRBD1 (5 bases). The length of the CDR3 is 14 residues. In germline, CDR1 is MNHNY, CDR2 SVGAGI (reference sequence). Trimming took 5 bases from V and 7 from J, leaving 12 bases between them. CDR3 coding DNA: TGTGCCAGCAGTCGGACACTGGGGAATTCACCCCTCCACTTT. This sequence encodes CASSRTLGNSPLHF.

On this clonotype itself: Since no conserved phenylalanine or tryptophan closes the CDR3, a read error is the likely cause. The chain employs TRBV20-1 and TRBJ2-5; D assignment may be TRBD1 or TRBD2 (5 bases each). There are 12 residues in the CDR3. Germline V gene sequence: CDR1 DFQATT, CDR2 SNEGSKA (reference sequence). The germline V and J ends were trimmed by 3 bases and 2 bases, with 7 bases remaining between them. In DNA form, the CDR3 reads TGCAGTGCTAGTTGGGGGCAAGAGACCCAGTACCTC. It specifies CSASWGQETQYL.

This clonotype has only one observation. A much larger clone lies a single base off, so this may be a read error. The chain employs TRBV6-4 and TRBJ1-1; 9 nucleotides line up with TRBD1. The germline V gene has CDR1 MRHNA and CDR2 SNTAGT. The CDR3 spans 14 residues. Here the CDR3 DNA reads TGTGCCAGCAGTCAGACAGGGGGGAACGCTGAAGCTTTCTTT. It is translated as CASSQTGGNAEAFF.

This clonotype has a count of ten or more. CDR3 sequence (DNA): TGCAGCGTACGGACGGGGAACACTGAAGCTTTCTTT. Amino acid sequence: CSVRTGNTEAFF. This rearrangement joins TRBV29-1 to TRBJ1-1; D gene unclear. The germline V gene encodes CDR1 SQVTM and CDR2 ANQGSEA. With 6 bases removed from V and 1 base from J, the gap between germline ends came to 9 bases. The CDR3 contains 12 residues.

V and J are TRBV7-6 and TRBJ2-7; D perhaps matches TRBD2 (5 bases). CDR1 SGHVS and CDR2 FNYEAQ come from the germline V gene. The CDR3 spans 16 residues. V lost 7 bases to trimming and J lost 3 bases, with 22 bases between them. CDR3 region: CASNHKETSGDYEQYF. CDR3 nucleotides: TGTGCCAGCAATCATAAGGAGACCTCCGGGGACTACGAGCAGTACTTC.

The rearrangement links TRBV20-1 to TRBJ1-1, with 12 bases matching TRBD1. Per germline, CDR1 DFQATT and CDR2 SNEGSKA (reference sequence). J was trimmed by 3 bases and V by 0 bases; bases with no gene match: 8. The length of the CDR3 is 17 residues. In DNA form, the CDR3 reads TGCAGTGCTAGAGATCCTATGGGACAGGGGGCTTACACTGAAGCTTTCTTT. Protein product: CSARDPMGQGAYTEAFF.

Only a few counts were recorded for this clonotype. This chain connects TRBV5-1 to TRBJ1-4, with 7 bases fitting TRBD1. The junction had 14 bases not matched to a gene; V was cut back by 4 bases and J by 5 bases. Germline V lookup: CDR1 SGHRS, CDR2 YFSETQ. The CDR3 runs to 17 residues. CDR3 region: CASSRGGRRDSNEKLFF. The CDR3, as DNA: TGCGCCAGCAGCAGAGGGGGCCGACGGGACAGCAATGAAAAACTGTTTTTT.

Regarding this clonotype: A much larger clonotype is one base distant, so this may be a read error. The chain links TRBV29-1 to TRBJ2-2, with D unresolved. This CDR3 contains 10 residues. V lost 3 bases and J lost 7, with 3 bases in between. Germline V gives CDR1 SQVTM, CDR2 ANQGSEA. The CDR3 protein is CSVEGGELFF. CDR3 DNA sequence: TGCAGCGTTGAGGGCGGGGAGCTGTTTTTT.

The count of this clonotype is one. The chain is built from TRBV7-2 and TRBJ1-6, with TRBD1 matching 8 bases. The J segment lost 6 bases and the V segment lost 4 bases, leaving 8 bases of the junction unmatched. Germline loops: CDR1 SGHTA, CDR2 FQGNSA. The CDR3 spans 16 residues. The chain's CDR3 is CASSSQQGALNSPLHF. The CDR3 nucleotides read TGTGCCAGCAGCTCGCAGCAGGGGGCTCTTAATTCACCCCTCCACTTT. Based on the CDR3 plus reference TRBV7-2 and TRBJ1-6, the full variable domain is GAGVSQSPSNKVTEKGKDVELRCDPISGHTALYWYRQSLGQGLEFLIYFQGNSAPDKSGLPSDRFSAERTGGSVSTLTIQRTQQEDSAVYLCASSSQQGALNSPLHFGNGTRLTVT.